Following are 22 T cell receptor beta chains from one sample sequenced in a study of blood T cell repertoires in COVID-19. Only in-frame clones appear in the TCRdb table, and some are missing; sequencing was by immunoSEQ multiplex PCR. The sample has 150,000 to 200,000 clones, approximately 81% seen once. Material for sequencing was peripheral blood. The receptors stem from a woman in her sixties or seventies with COVID-19, enrolled during active disease.

The chain employs TRBV24-1 and TRBJ2-5, with no clear D. CDR1 is KGHDR and CDR2 is SFDVKD in the germline V gene. With 1 base removed from V and 4 bases from J, the gap between germline ends came to 3 bases. The CDR3 has 12 residues. CDR3 nucleotide sequence: TGTGCCACCAGTGATTTCGGAGAGACCCAGTACTTC. Translated, it gives CATSDFGETQYF.

The J gene is TRBJ2-7, the V gene TRBV5-4; 7 bases are shared with TRBD2. With 0 bases clipped from V and 2 bases from J, the junction kept 5 bases outside the gene matches. The CDR3 is 15 amino acids. Germline CDR1 reads SGHNT; CDR2 reads YYREEE (reference sequence). The CDR3 sequence is CASSLVAAGTYEQYF. CDR3 DNA sequence: TGTGCCAGCAGCTTGGTTGCAGCGGGGACCTACGAGCAGTACTTC.

The chain is built from TRBV3-1 (or the pseudogene TRBV3-2) and TRBJ2-2; a possible D gene is TRBD2 (5 bases). Germline V gene lookup returns CDR1 LGHDT and CDR2 YNNKEL (reference sequence). The CDR3 spans 15 residues. Deletions cut 0 bases from V and 3 bases from J, with 8 bases between. DNA of the CDR3: TGTGCCAGCAGCCAAGAACGGGGAGACACCGGGGAGCTGTTTTTT. It specifies CASSQERGDTGELFF.

This chain uses TRBV3-1 (or the pseudogene TRBV3-2) with TRBJ2-3, with D possibly TRBD1 on 5 matching bases. The CDR3 has 15 residues. V was clipped by 4 bases and J by 1 base, with 12 bases between them. The germline gives CDR1 LGHDT, CDR2 YNNKEL (reference sequence). CDR3 sequence: CASSPRQTRTDTQYF. DNA of the CDR3: TGTGCCAGCAGCCCACGACAGACCCGCACAGATACGCAGTATTTT.

This sequence joins TRBV6-4 and TRBJ2-2; 10 bases map to TRBD2. V shed 8 bases and J 4 bases; nucleotides not matched to a gene: 7. Germline V lookup: CDR1 MRHNA, CDR2 SNTAGT. The CDR3 runs 15 residues. This CDR3 is CASQALAGVTGELFF. In DNA, the CDR3 is TGTGCCAGCCAAGCTCTAGCGGGGGTCACCGGGGAGCTGTTTTTT.

This clone appeared once. J is TRBJ1-3 and V is TRBV30; no clear D. This CDR3 is 15 amino acids long. Between the trimmed V and J ends, which lost 0 bases and 0 bases, there was a span of 9 bases. Per germline, CDR1 GTSNPN and CDR2 SVGIG (reference sequence). The CDR3 DNA follows: TGTGCCTGGAGTGTGGGCAGCGGCTCTGGAAACACCATATATTTT. It codes for CAWSVGSGSGNTIYF.

This chain joins TRBV19 and TRBJ2-5; 12 bases are shared with TRBD2. V gave up 6 bases and J gave up 2 bases; unmatched junction bases: 4. Germline lookup yields CDR1 LNHDA and CDR2 SQIVND (reference sequence). The CDR3 contains 15 residues. DNA of the CDR3: TGTGCCAGTAGGAGACTAGCGGGGGAACAAGAGACCCAGTACTTC. It codes for CASRRLAGEQETQYF.

V usage is TRBV19 and J usage is TRBJ2-3; TRBD1 aligns across 8 bases. The length of the CDR3 is 17 residues. CDR1 is LNHDA and CDR2 is SQIVND in the germline V gene (reference sequence). V gave up 5 bases and J gave up 1 base; unmatched junction bases: 11. In DNA form, the CDR3 reads TGTGCCAGTAGTTACCGATCAGGGGGCGACGGCACAGATACGCAGTATTTT. Amino acid sequence: CASSYRSGGDGTDTQYF.

V is TRBV28 and J is TRBJ2-5; maybe TRBD1 (5 bases). Germline lookup yields CDR1 MDHEN and CDR2 SYDVKM. V lost 2 bases, J lost 2 bases, and 18 bases lay in between. The CDR3 extends over 17 amino acids. For the CDR3, the DNA is TGTGCCAGCAGTTTAATCTTACCTCAGGGTCGGCAAGAGACCCAGTACTTC. Protein product: CASSLILPQGRQETQYF.

The chain combines TRBV12-5 with TRBJ2-1, with D unclear. CDR3 length equals 15 residues. V was shortened by 4 bases and J by 4 bases, with 14 bases between the two germline ends. Germline CDR1 and CDR2: LGHNT and FRNRAP. This CDR3 is CASGYGQLMYNEQFF. In DNA form, the CDR3 reads TGTGCTAGTGGTTATGGGCAGCTGATGTACAATGAGCAGTTCTTC. Complete variable domain (other parts from reference TRBV12-5 and TRBJ2-1): DARVTQTPRHKVTEMGQEVTMRCQPILGHNTVFWYRQTMMQGLELLAYFRNRAPLDDSGMPKDRFSAEMPDATLATLKIQPSEPRDSAVYFCASGYGQLMYNEQFFGPGTRLTVL.

The chain joins TRBV6-5 to TRBJ1-2; D not resolved. The V gene's germline CDR1 is MNHEY and CDR2 SVGAGI. The CDR3 is made up of 13 amino acids. V lost 10 bases, J lost 7 bases, and 19 bases lay in between. The DNA of the CDR3 is TGTGCCACGCGGGAGTCACCCTCGGTTGGCTACACCTTC. Translating it yields CATRESPSVGYTF.

The chain combines TRBV2 with TRBJ1-1, with TRBD1 identical over 8 bases. Germline V gives CDR1 SNHLY, CDR2 FYNNEI. V gave up 2 bases and J gave up 10 bases; unmatched junction bases: 6. The CDR3 contains 13 residues. CDR3 sequence: CASSETGGSSAFF. CDR3 nucleotide sequence: TGTGCCAGCAGTGAAACAGGGGGGTCGTCAGCTTTCTTT. The full variable domain, with the rest looked up from reference TRBV2 and TRBJ1-1, is EPEVTQTPSHQVTQMGQEVILRCVPISNHLYFYWYRQILGQKVEFLVSFYNNEISEKSEIFDDQFSVERPDGSNFTLKIRSTKLEDSAMYFCASSETGGSSAFFGQGTRLTVV.

This clone showed up just once. The CDR3 spells CASSYSAGRRNTIYF. CDR3 DNA sequence: TGTGCCAGCAGTTACTCTGCAGGGCGGCGGAACACCATATATTTT. J is TRBJ1-3 and V is TRBV6-5, with a tentative D call TRBD1 (5 bases). This CDR3 has 15 amino acids. Germline-derived CDR1 and CDR2 are MNHEY and SVGAGI. The V gene lost 0 bases and the J gene lost 7 bases, with 13 bases spanning the gap.

V is TRBV7-2 and J is TRBJ1-5, with unresolved D. The V gene lost 1 base and the J gene lost 0 bases, with 13 bases spanning the gap. The CDR3 is 17 residues long. Germline V gene data show CDR1 as SGHTA and CDR2 as FQGNSA. The CDR3 DNA reads TGTGCCAGCAGCTTAGACTCAACTGCGGATAGCAATCAGCCCCAGCATTTT. The encoded protein is CASSLDSTADSNQPQHF.

DNA of the CDR3: TGTGCCAGCAGCTTACCAGGGAAGAGCTCCTACGAGCAGTACGTC. This codes for CASSLPGKSSYEQYV. The genes are TRBV5-4 and TRBJ2-7, with D perhaps TRBD1 (5 bases). V lost 2 bases and J lost 0, with 12 bases in between. This CDR3 region has 15 residues. Germline V gene sequence: CDR1 SGHNT, CDR2 YYREEE (reference sequence).

Worth noting for this clone: This same CDR3 is encoded by further DNA sequences in the sample. The CDR3 bases are TGTGCCAGCAGTCGGACAGGGAACTATGGCTACACCTTC. It codes for CASSRTGNYGYTF. This rearrangement joins TRBV6-5 to TRBJ1-2; TRBD1 agrees at 8 bases. Germline V lookup: CDR1 MNHEY, CDR2 SVGAGI. The CDR3 sequence is 13 residues long. J lost 2 bases, V lost 5 bases, and 1 base had no gene match.

This clone came up a few times. The chain links TRBV2 to TRBJ2-3; 10 bases agree with TRBD2. The germline gives CDR1 SNHLY, CDR2 FYNNEI. This CDR3 contains 14 residues. Trimming took 8 bases from V and 5 from J; bases not matched to a gene: 7. CDR3 sequence: CASGLASGGDTQYF. In DNA, the CDR3 is TGTGCCAGCGGTCTAGCTAGCGGGGGAGATACGCAGTATTTT. Full variable domain (rest looked up from reference TRBV2 and TRBJ2-3): EPEVTQTPSHQVTQMGQEVILRCVPISNHLYFYWYRQILGQKVEFLVSFYNNEISEKSEIFDDQFSVERPDGSNFTLKIRSTKLEDSAMYFCASGLASGGDTQYFGPGTRLTVL.

The chain carries TRBV5-1 and TRBJ2-3, with 11 nucleotides matching TRBD2. Trimming at V came to 1 base and at J to 2 bases, leaving 6 bases not matched to a gene. The CDR3 totals 17 residues. CDR1 and CDR2 (germline): SGHRS, YFSETQ. The CDR3 loop is CASSLRRLAGNTDTQYF. The CDR3 DNA sequence: TGCGCCAGCAGCTTGAGAAGACTAGCGGGAAACACAGATACGCAGTATTTT.

The gene calls are TRBV28 and TRBJ1-1; 10 bases agree with TRBD1. The V gene's germline CDR1 is MDHEN and CDR2 SYDVKM. The CDR3 is made up of 13 amino acids. Losses at the gene ends were 7 bases for V and 3 bases for J; bases not matched to a gene: 2. The CDR3 loop is CASKDRGYTEAFF. The CDR3 DNA sequence: TGTGCCAGCAAGGACAGGGGGTACACTGAAGCTTTCTTT. Complete variable domain (other parts from reference TRBV28 and TRBJ1-1): DVKVTQSSRYLVKRTGEKVFLECVQDMDHENMFWYRQDPGLGLRLIYFSYDVKMKEKGDIPEGYSVSREKKERFSLILESASTNQTSMYLCASKDRGYTEAFFGQGTRLTVV.

The chain has TRBV6-5 and TRBJ1-6, with 7 bases lining up with TRBD1. The trim removed 3 bases at V and 8 bases at J, leaving 7 bases unmatched. Per the germline V gene, CDR1 is MNHEY and CDR2 is SVGAGI. The CDR3 runs to 15 residues. The CDR3 DNA sequence: TGTGCCAGCAGTTATCAGGGACAGATGGATTCACCCCTCCACTTT. Amino acids: CASSYQGQMDSPLHF.

V gene TRBV28 combines with J gene TRBJ2-3, with D perhaps matching TRBD1 (6 bases). V was cut by 10 bases and J by 3 bases, with 17 bases left in between. This CDR3 is built from 14 residues. CDR1 and CDR2 (germline): MDHEN, SYDVKM. CDR3 amino acids: CAIRAGASTDTQYF. CDR3 bases: TGTGCCATAAGGGCAGGGGCCTCGACAGATACGCAGTATTTT.

This chain links TRBV3-1 (or the pseudogene TRBV3-2) with TRBJ2-5; 8 positions match TRBD2. Germline V gene data show CDR1 as LGHDT and CDR2 as YNNKEL (reference sequence). The CDR3 has 23 amino acids. J was trimmed by 5 bases and V by 0 bases; bases with no gene match: 29. This CDR3 is CASSQDWGEASPPSGFLTETQYF. CDR3 in DNA: TGTGCCAGCAGCCAAGATTGGGGTGAGGCTAGTCCCCCTAGCGGGTTCCTAACCGAGACCCAGTACTTC.